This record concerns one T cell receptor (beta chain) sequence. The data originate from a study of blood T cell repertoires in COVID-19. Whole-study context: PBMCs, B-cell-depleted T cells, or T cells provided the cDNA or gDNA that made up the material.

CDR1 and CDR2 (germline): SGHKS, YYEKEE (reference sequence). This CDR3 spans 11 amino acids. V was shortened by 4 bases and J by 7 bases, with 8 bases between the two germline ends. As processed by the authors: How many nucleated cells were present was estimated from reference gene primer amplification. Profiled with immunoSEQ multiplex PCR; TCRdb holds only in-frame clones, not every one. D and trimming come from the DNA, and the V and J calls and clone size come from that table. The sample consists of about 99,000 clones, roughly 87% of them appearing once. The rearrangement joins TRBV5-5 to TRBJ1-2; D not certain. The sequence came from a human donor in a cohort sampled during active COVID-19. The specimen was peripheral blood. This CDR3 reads CASSLDFGYTF. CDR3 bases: TGTGCCAGCAGCCTCGACTTTGGCTACACCTTC.